What follows is one TCR beta chain and its context. This may arise from a read error, as a much more abundant clone is one base away. Patients counted as stable if ophthalmopathy did not develop within 18 months. This sample was taken from a study of T cells in Graves' hyperthyroidism and ophthalmopathy. Study at large: The initial diagnosis was the point when peripheral blood was collected, ahead of any treatment.

RNA transcripts provided the source from which TCR beta CDR3 regions were amplified. The primer set for the first-round RT-PCR of the TCR CDR3 was HTBI. In TCRdb, the multiplex PCR reads were re-called with MiXCR into one record per CDR3 protein. The sample has some 350,000 distinct CDR3 sequences, 15% to 20% seen once. Per germline, CDR1 MNHNS and CDR2 SASEGT. The CDR3 consists of 12 residues. V was shortened by 3 bases and J by 5 bases, with 8 bases between the two germline ends. The TCR originated in a woman between 18 and 29 years old with Graves' hyperthyroidism. The specimen was blood. The chain has TRBV6-1 and TRBJ2-7; tentative D call: TRBD1 (5 bases). The CDR3 spells CASSDQGNEQYF. In nucleotides, the CDR3 is TGTGCCAGCAGTGATCAGGGCAACGAGCAGTACTTC.